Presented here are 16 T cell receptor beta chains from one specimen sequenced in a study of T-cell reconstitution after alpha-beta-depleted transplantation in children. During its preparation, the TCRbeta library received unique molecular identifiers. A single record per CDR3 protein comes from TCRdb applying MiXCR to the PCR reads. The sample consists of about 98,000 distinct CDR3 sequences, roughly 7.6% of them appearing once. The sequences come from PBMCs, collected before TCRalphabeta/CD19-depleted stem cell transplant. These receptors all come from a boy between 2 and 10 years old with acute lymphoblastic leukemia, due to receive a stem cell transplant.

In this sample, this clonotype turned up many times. CDR3 residues: CASSPPSTRQFF. For the CDR3, the DNA is TGTGCCAGCTCACCACCGAGCACACGGCAGTTCTTC. The chain carries TRBV18 and TRBJ2-1; D gene uncertain. The germline gives CDR1 KGHSH, CDR2 LQKENI. Trimming shortened V by 0 bases and J by 12 bases, and 9 bases separated the two germline ends. The length of the CDR3 is 12 residues.

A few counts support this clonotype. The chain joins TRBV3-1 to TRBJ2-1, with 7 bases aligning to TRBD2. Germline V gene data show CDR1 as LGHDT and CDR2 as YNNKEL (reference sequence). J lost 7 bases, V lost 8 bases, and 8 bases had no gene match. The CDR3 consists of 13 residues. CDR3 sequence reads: CASGGRAPNEQFF. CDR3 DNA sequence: TGTGCCAGCGGGGGGAGGGCCCCAAATGAGCAGTTCTTC.

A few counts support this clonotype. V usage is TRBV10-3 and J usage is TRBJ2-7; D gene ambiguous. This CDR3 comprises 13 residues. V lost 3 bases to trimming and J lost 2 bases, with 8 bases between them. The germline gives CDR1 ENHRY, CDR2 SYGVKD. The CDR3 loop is CAISETETYEQYF. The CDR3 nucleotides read TGTGCCATCAGTGAAACTGAGACCTACGAGCAGTACTTC.

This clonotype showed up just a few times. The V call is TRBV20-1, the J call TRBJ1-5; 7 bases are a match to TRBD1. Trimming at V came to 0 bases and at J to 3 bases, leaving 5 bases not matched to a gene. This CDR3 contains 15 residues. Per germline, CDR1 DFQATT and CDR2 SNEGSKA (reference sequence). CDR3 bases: TGCAGTGCTAGAGATTACAGGGGCGACAATCAGCCCCAGCATTTT. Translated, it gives CSARDYRGDNQPQHF.

CDR3 nucleotides: TGTGCCAGCAGCCAAGACCCGGGGGGGGGCACAACTAATGAAAAACTGTTTTTT. Its protein is CASSQDPGGGTTNEKLFF. V is TRBV4-2 and J is TRBJ1-4; D is possibly TRBD1 (6 bases). Germline V gene sequence: CDR1 LGHNA, CDR2 YNFKEQ. The V and J ends lost 0 bases and 0 bases respectively, with 14 bases between them. The length of the CDR3 is 18 residues.

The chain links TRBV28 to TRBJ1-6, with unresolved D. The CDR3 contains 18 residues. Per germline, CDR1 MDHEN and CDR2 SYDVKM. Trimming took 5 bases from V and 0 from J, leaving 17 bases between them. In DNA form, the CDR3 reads TGTGCCAGCAGTGGTCGTTCCCACGGGAGCTCCTATAATTCACCCCTCCACTTT. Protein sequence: CASSGRSHGSSYNSPLHF.

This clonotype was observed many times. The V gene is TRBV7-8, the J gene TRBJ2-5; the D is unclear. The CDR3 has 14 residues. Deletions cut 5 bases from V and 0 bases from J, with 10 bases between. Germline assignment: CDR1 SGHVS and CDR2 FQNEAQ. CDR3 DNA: TGTGCCAGCAGCCAAGTCCAGTACCAAGAGACCCAGTACTTC. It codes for CASSQVQYQETQYF.

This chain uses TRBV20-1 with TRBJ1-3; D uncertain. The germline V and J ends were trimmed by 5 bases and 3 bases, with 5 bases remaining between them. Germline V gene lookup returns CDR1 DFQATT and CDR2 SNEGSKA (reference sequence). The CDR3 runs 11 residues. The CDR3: CSASYGNTIYF. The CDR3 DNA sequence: TGCAGTGCTTCCTATGGAAACACCATATATTTT.

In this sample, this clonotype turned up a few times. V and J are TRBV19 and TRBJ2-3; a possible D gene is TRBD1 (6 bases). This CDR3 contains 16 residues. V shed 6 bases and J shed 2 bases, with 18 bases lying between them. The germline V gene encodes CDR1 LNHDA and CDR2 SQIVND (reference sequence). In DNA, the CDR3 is TGTGCCAGTAGACAACAGGGCTTTCGACTCACAGATACGCAGTATTTT. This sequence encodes CASRQQGFRLTDTQYF.

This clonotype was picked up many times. CDR3 region: CASSPVQETQYF. The CDR3 DNA reads as TGTGCCAGCAGTCCGGTTCAAGAGACCCAGTACTTC. V usage is TRBV12-3 or TRBV12-4 and J usage is TRBJ2-5; D remains unclear. The V gene lost 5 bases and the J gene lost 2 bases, with 6 bases spanning the gap. CDR3 length: 12 amino acids.

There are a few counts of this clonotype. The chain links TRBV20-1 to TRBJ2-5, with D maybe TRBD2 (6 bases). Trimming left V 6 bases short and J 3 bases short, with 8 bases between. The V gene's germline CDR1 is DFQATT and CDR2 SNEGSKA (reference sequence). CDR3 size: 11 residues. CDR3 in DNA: TGCAGTGCGGGGGGAAAAGAGACCCAGTACTTC. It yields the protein CSAGGKETQYF.

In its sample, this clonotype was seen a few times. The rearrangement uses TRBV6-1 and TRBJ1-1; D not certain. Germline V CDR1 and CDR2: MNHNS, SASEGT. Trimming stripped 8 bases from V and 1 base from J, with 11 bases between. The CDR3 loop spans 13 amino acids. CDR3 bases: TGTGCCAGCGCCTCACCCGGGAACACTGAAGCTTTCTTT. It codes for CASASPGNTEAFF.

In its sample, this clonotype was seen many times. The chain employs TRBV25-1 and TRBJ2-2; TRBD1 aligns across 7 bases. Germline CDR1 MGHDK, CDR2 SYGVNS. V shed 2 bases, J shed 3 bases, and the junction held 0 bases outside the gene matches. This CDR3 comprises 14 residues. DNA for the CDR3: TGTGCCAGCAGTGAAGGACAGGACACCGGGGAGCTGTTTTTT. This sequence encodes CASSEGQDTGELFF.

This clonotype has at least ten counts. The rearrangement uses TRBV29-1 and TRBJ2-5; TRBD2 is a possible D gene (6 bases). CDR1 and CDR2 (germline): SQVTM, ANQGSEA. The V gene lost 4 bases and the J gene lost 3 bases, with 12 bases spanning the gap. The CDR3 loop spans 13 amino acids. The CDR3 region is CSVAGTVKETQYF. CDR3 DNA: TGCAGCGTTGCCGGGACTGTGAAAGAGACCCAGTACTTC. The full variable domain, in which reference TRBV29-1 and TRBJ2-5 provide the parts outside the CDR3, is SAVISQKPSRDICQRGTSLTIQCQVDSQVTMMFWYRQQPGQSLTLIATANQGSEATYESGFVIDKFPISRPNLTFSTLTVSNMSPEDSSIYLCSVAGTVKETQYFGPGTRLLVL.

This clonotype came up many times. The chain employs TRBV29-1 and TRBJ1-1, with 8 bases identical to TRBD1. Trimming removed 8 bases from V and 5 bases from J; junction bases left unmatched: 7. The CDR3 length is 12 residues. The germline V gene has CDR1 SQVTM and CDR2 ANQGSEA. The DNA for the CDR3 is TGCAGCTTAGGACAGGGAGGGACTGAAGCTTTCTTT. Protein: CSLGQGGTEAFF.

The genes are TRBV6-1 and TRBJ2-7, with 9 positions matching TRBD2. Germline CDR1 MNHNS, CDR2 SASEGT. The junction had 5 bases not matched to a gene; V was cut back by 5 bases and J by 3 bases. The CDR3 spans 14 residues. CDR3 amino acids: CASSSGLAIYEQYF. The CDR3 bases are TGTGCCAGCAGTTCGGGACTAGCAATCTACGAGCAGTACTTC.